One and the same sample provided the 30 T cell receptor beta chains below, sequenced in a study of shared clonotypes between healthy human individuals (dated by TCRdb to the early 2020s). Library preparation was by the immunoSEQ multiplex PCR assay. TCRdb carries this immuneACCESS record with in-frame sequences only. Its versions omit some clonotypes, under half of them owing to an unresolved V gene in the studies checked, with the rest unexplained. The sample records fewer than 1.8 million clones, 98% to 99% of which are singletons. The ten largest clonotypes hold around 0.38% of the sample. The material sequenced was naive CD4+ T cells sorted from blood. The cell subset or site label on this specimen signifies: CD45RA+ positively selected. The receptors originated from a man younger than 45 in good health.

V usage is TRBV2 and J usage is TRBJ1-1, with D unclear. The length of the CDR3 is 13 residues. Germline lookup yields CDR1 SNHLY and CDR2 FYNNEI. Trimming removed 8 bases at V and 3 bases at J, with 13 bases between. In nucleotides, the CDR3 is TGTGCCAGCCAAAAGAGAGGATACACTGAAGCTTTCTTT. Residues: CASQKRGYTEAFF.

This chain uses TRBV6-5 with TRBJ2-7; the D is unclear. Germline V CDR1 and CDR2: MNHEY, SVGAGI. The CDR3 is made up of 13 amino acids. V lost 6 bases and J 1 base, leaving 10 bases between the germline ends. The CDR3 reads CASSNLGSYEQYF. The CDR3, as DNA: TGTGCCAGCAGCAATCTAGGGTCCTACGAGCAGTACTTC.

The CDR3 coding sequence is TGTGCCAGCAGCTTGAATCCACAGAATCAGAACACTGAAGCTTTCTTT. Translated: CASSLNPQNQNTEAFF. The chain couples TRBV5-5 to TRBJ1-1; D remains ambiguous. V shed 1 base and J shed 1 base, with 14 bases lying between them. From germline, CDR1 is SGHKS and CDR2 YYEKEE (reference sequence). CDR3 length: 16 amino acids.

The chain uses TRBV11-3 and TRBJ2-5; D gene ambiguous. This CDR3 comprises 13 residues. The germline V gene encodes CDR1 SGHNT and CDR2 YENEEA. Trimming stripped 1 base from V and 6 bases from J, with 9 bases between. In DNA, the CDR3 is TGTGCCAGCAGCTTAGGTATGGGTCAGACCCAGTACTTC. It yields the protein CASSLGMGQTQYF.

The V and J genes are TRBV27 and TRBJ2-7; TRBD2 matches at 10 bases. The CDR3 spans 14 residues. The germline V gene encodes CDR1 MNHEY and CDR2 SMNVEV (reference sequence). V lost 5 bases, J lost 3 bases, and 4 bases stayed unmatched. CDR3 sequence (DNA): TGTGCCAGCAGTCGAGCGGGAGGGGGCTACGAGCAGTACTTC. Its protein is CASSRAGGGYEQYF.

V usage is TRBV15 and J usage is TRBJ1-2, with D perhaps TRBD1 (5 bases). The V gene lost 5 bases and the J gene lost 5 bases, with 9 bases spanning the gap. The germline gives CDR1 LNHNV, CDR2 YYDKDF (reference sequence). The CDR3 extends over 12 amino acids. The CDR3 DNA reads as TGTGCCACCAGCGCCGGGACTTATGGCTACACCTTC. Encoded protein: CATSAGTYGYTF.

The V gene is TRBV10-3, the J gene TRBJ2-7; TRBD2 might be the D (5 bases). V lost 5 bases, J lost 4 bases, and 12 bases lay in between. Germline values: CDR1 ENHRY, CDR2 SYGVKD. The CDR3 covers 13 residues. The CDR3 DNA reads as TGTGCCATCAGTCCAAGAGGGAATTACGAGCAGTACTTC. This sequence encodes CAISPRGNYEQYF.

This chain uses TRBV5-4 with TRBJ2-5; D call uncertain. Germline V CDR1 and CDR2: SGHNT, YYREEE (reference sequence). This CDR3 spans 15 amino acids. V was cut by 5 bases and J by 0 bases, with 14 bases left in between. The CDR3 here is CASSVGSVNQETQYF. The CDR3 nucleotides are TGTGCCAGCAGTGTCGGAAGTGTAAACCAAGAGACCCAGTACTTC.

The chain uses TRBV5-8 and TRBJ1-5; D gene uncertain. The CDR3 extends over 15 amino acids. Trimming stripped 0 bases from V and 0 bases from J, with 7 bases between. Germline values: CDR1 SGHTS, CDR2 YDEGEE. The CDR3 bases are TGTGCCAGCAGCTTGGGACTCTATAGCAATCAGCCCCAGCATTTT. It translates to CASSLGLYSNQPQHF. The full variable domain, in which reference TRBV5-8 and TRBJ1-5 provide the parts outside the CDR3, is EAGVTQSPTHLIKTRGQQATLRCSPISGHTSVYWYQQALGLGLQFLLWYDEGEERNRGNFPPRFSGRQFPNYSSELNVNALELEDSALYLCASSLGLYSNQPQHFGDGTRLSIL.

This sequence joins TRBV5-1 and TRBJ2-7, with D possibly matching TRBD1 (6 bases). Germline V gives CDR1 SGHRS, CDR2 YFSETQ. The CDR3 contains 13 residues. With 4 bases removed from V and 6 bases from J, the gap between germline ends came to 14 bases. CDR3 sequence: CASSTDRRTEQYF. The CDR3 region has the DNA TGCGCCAGCAGCACCGACAGGCGCACCGAGCAGTACTTC.

The chain links TRBV11-2 to TRBJ1-1; D not certain. This CDR3 is 13 amino acids long. The V and J ends lost 4 bases and 5 bases respectively, with 11 bases between them. Germline CDR1 reads SGHAT; CDR2 reads FQNNGV. Written as DNA, the CDR3 is TGTGCCAGCAGCTACACGGAGGATACTGAAGCTTTCTTT. Translation gives CASSYTEDTEAFF. Full variable domain (missing parts from reference TRBV11-2 and TRBJ1-1): EAGVAQSPRYKIIEKRQSVAFWCNPISGHATLYWYQQILGQGPKLLIQFQNNGVVDDSQLPKDRFSAERLKGVDSTLKIQPAKLEDSAVYLCASSYTEDTEAFFGQGTRLTVV.

The V gene is TRBV11-2, the J gene TRBJ2-1; D gene uncertain. Per the germline V gene, CDR1 is SGHAT and CDR2 is FQNNGV. The CDR3 is made up of 14 amino acids. The V end lost 2 bases, the J end lost 5 bases, and 10 bases lay between the germline ends. CDR3 residues: CASSLRIQNNEQFF. CDR3 sequence (DNA): TGTGCCAGCAGCTTAAGGATACAGAACAATGAGCAGTTCTTC.

To note about this clone: Mismatch with germline at one junction end may stem from a read error. The chain uses TRBV7-3 and TRBJ2-7; D is unresolved. CDR3 length: 13 amino acids. The germline V gene encodes CDR1 SGHTA and CDR2 FQGTGA. Here the CDR3 DNA reads TGTGCCAGCAGTTTAAACTCTTACTACGAGCAGTACTTC. This sequence encodes CASSLNSYYEQYF.

In nucleotides, the CDR3 is TGTGCCAGCAGCGGACCCGGACTAGCGGGAGGCCGAAGGTCCTACGAGCAGTACTTC. This gives the protein CASSGPGLAGGRRSYEQYF. The chain carries TRBV9 and TRBJ2-7; 14 bases map to TRBD2. This CDR3 contains 19 residues. Per the germline V gene, CDR1 is SGDLS and CDR2 is YYNGEE. J was trimmed by 1 base and V by 3 bases; bases with no gene match: 12.

This clone has only one observation. Additional DNA sequences in this sample encode the identical CDR3. V gene TRBV11-3 combines with J gene TRBJ2-3, with a tentative D call TRBD2 (5 bases). The CDR3 consists of 13 residues. Between the trimmed V and J ends, which lost 1 base and 3 bases, there was a span of 5 bases. The V gene's germline CDR1 is SGHNT and CDR2 YENEEA. The CDR3 nucleotides read TGTGCCAGCAGCTTAGGAGGGACAGATACGCAGTATTTT. The encoded protein is CASSLGGTDTQYF.

The gene calls are TRBV5-1 and TRBJ2-3, with D maybe TRBD2 (5 bases). This CDR3 region has 16 residues. The germline V gene has CDR1 SGHRS and CDR2 YFSETQ. The germline V and J ends were trimmed by 1 base and 4 bases, with 16 bases remaining between them. The CDR3 here is CASSLYGELRSDTQYF. The CDR3 region has the DNA TGCGCCAGCAGCTTGTATGGGGAGTTGAGGTCAGATACGCAGTATTTT.

This chain connects TRBV25-1 to TRBJ1-5; 7 bases align to TRBD1. The V gene end was trimmed by 2 bases and the J gene end by 3 bases; junction bases not matched to a gene: 4. This CDR3 is 15 amino acids long. Germline V gene lookup returns CDR1 MGHDK and CDR2 SYGVNS. The CDR3 DNA is TGTGCCAGCAGTGAACCAGGGGGTAACAATCAGCCCCAGCATTTT. Protein sequence: CASSEPGGNNQPQHF. The complete variable domain, with remaining parts taken from reference TRBV25-1 and TRBJ1-5, reads EADIYQTPRYLVIGTGKKITLECSQTMGHDKMYWYQQDPGMELHLIHYSYGVNSTEKGDLSSESTVSRIRTEHFPLTLESARPSHTSQYLCASSEPGGNNQPQHFGDGTRLSIL.

V usage is TRBV27 and J usage is TRBJ2-6, with unresolved D. The V gene's germline CDR1 is MNHEY and CDR2 SMNVEV (reference sequence). The CDR3 contains 19 residues. Trimming removed 1 base at V and 0 bases at J, with 16 bases between. As DNA, the CDR3 is TGTGCCAGCAGTTTATGGGGTGGAGTGAGCCTCTCTGGGGCCAACGTCCTGACTTTC. This sequence encodes CASSLWGGVSLSGANVLTF.

The chain employs TRBV12-2 and TRBJ1-1. TRBV12-2 is a pseudogene locus. The CDR3 covers 15 residues. CDR3 coding DNA: TGTGCAAGTCGCTTACAACCCAAGACGAACACTGAAGCTTTCTTT. Encoded protein: CASRLQPKTNTEAFF.

The chain uses TRBV29-1 and TRBJ2-3; D perhaps matches TRBD2 (6 bases). This CDR3 has 13 amino acids. Germline CDR1 SQVTM, CDR2 ANQGSEA. Trimming removed 5 bases from V and 3 bases from J, with 12 bases in between. In DNA form, the CDR3 reads TGCAGCGTTCGGGGGATGTTGACAGATACGCAGTATTTT. It specifies CSVRGMLTDTQYF.

A word on this clone: The junction and the germline gene differ at one end; a read error may be behind it. The CDR3 DNA is TGTGCCAGCAGGAGGGGGATCAGCACAGATATGCAGTATTTT. Amino acid sequence: CASRRGISTDMQYF. The chain uses TRBV6-5 and TRBJ2-3, with D maybe TRBD1 (6 bases). This CDR3 has 14 amino acids. CDR1 is MNHEY and CDR2 is SVGAGI in the germline V gene.

The chain carries TRBV27 and TRBJ2-3, with D perhaps TRBD2 (5 bases). Trimming stripped 5 bases from V and 2 bases from J, with 17 bases between. CDR1 MNHEY and CDR2 SMNVEV come from the germline V gene (reference sequence). The CDR3 contains 16 residues. For the CDR3, the DNA is TGTGCCAGCAGTCTAGAGGCTAGCAGATACACAGATACGCAGTATTTT. This sequence encodes CASSLEASRYTDTQYF.

Comment on this clone: Distinct nucleotide sequences in the sample also encode this CDR3. The chain combines TRBV18 with TRBJ2-1; 7 positions match TRBD2. This CDR3 contains 16 residues. Germline-derived CDR1 and CDR2 are KGHSH and LQKENI. J gave up 0 bases and V 2 bases, and 4 bases lay outside the gene matches. CDR3 DNA sequence: TGTGCCAGCTCACCAGCCGCGGGGGTCTCCTACAATGAGCAGTTCTTC. Its translation is CASSPAAGVSYNEQFF.

The chain employs TRBV27 and TRBJ2-5, with 8 bases lining up with TRBD2. Germline V gene data show CDR1 as MNHEY and CDR2 as SMNVEV (reference sequence). The CDR3 extends over 15 amino acids. V lost 4 bases and J lost 5; bases outside the gene matches: 9. CDR3 residues: CASSSQGSGVETQYF. The CDR3 nucleotides read TGTGCCAGCAGTTCCCAGGGTAGCGGGGTGGAGACCCAGTACTTC.

On this clone itself: The sample carries other DNA sequences with the same CDR3. The chain couples TRBV18 to TRBJ2-5, with no clear D. V lost 1 base and J lost 5, with 5 bases in between. The germline V gene has CDR1 KGHSH and CDR2 LQKENI. This CDR3 spans 12 amino acids. The CDR3 loop reads CASSPLDETQYF. The CDR3 DNA reads as TGTGCCAGCTCACCACTTGATGAGACCCAGTACTTC.

The count of this clone is one. The chain links TRBV5-3 to TRBJ2-7; 7 nucleotides agree with TRBD1. TRBV5-3 is an ORF, and what it does is uncertain. V lost 4 bases and J lost 3; bases outside the gene matches: 4. The CDR3 loop spans 13 amino acids. The CDR3 spells CARSDGTDYEQYF. In nucleotides, the CDR3 is TGTGCCAGAAGCGACGGGACAGACTACGAGCAGTACTTC.

The gene calls are TRBV7-9 and TRBJ1-1; 10 nucleotides agree with TRBD1. This CDR3 spans 14 amino acids. Germline trimming cut 1 base from V and 4 bases from J; bases unmatched to any gene: 0. Germline V lookup: CDR1 SEHNR, CDR2 FQNEAQ (reference sequence). CDR3 nucleotide sequence: TGTGCCAGCAGCTTAGGGGACAGGGGCACTGAAGCTTTCTTT. Amino acid sequence: CASSLGDRGTEAFF. Full variable domain (remainder filled in from reference TRBV7-9 and TRBJ1-1): DTGVSQNPRHKITKRGQNVTFRCDPISEHNRLYWYRQTLGQGPEFLTYFQNEAQLEKSRLLSDRFSAERPKGSFSTLEIQRTEQGDSAMYLCASSLGDRGTEAFFGQGTRLTVV.

On this clone: Its ends do not fully match the called genes, so a read error is possible. The rearrangement joins TRBV7-7 to TRBJ2-7; tentatively, D is TRBD1 (6 bases). Germline CDR1 is SSHAT and CDR2 is FNYEAQ (reference sequence). The CDR3 is 15 residues long. CDR3 in DNA: TGTGCTAGCAGCTGTAGACAGGCAGCGTCCTACGAGCAGTACTTC. The encoded protein is CASSCRQAASYEQYF.

The chain recombines TRBV9 with TRBJ2-7; TRBD2 aligns across 10 bases. CDR1 and CDR2 from the germline V gene are SGDLS and YYNGEE. The CDR3 spans 15 residues. After removal of 4 bases from V and 2 bases from J, the junction contained 6 bases not matched to a gene. The DNA of the CDR3 is TGTGCCAGCAGCACTTCCGGGACTAGCGCCTACGAGCAGTACTTC. It is translated as CASSTSGTSAYEQYF.

This clone has a single count. The sample holds other DNA sequences that translate to the same CDR3. The chain combines TRBV7-3 with TRBJ1-1; D remains ambiguous. The CDR3 sequence is 13 residues long. V lost 3 bases to trimming and J lost 1 base, with 6 bases between them. Germline V gene data show CDR1 as SGHTA and CDR2 as FQGTGA. The CDR3 protein is CASSFRENTEAFF. CDR3 sequence (DNA): TGTGCCAGCAGCTTTCGAGAGAACACTGAAGCTTTCTTT.